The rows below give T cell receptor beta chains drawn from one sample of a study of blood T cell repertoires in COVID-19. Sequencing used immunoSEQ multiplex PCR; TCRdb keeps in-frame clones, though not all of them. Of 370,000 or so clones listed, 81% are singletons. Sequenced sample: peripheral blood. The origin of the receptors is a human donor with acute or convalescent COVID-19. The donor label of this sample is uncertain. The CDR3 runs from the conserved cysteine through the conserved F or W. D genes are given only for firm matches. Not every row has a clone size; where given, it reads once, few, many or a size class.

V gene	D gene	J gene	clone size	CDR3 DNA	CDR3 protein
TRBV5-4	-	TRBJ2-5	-	TGTGCCAGCAGCTTGGAAGGGGATCTAGGAGAGACCCAGTACTTC	CASSLEGDLGETQYF
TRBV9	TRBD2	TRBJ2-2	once	TGTGCCAGCAGCGTAGGTGGTAGCGGGAGTTGGTACACCGGGGAGCTGTTTTTT	CASSVGGSGSWYTGELFF
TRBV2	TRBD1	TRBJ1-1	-	TGTGCCAGCGACCCACAGGGGACGAACACTGAAGCTTTCTTT	CASDPQGTNTEAFF
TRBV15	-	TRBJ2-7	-	TGTGCCACCAGCAGACTCTTGAGCTCCTACGAGCAGTACTTC	CATSRLLSSYEQYF
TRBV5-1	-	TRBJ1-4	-	TGCGCCAGCAGCCACATGGTCGGGGAAACTGAAAAACTGTTTTTT	CASSHMVGETEKLFF
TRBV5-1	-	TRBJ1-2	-	TGCGCCAGCAGCTATGGTGACAGGAGACTTCCTTACTTTTGGTTC	CASSYGDRRLPYFWF
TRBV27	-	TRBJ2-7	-	TGTGCCAGCAGTCCCGAGCGGCCCTCGCGGGTCTACGAGCAGTACTTC	CASSPERPSRVYEQYF
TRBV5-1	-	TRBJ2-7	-	TGCGCCAGCAGCGGGCCGTCTATGGAGCAGTACTTC	CASSGPSMEQYF
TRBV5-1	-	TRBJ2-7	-	TGCGCCAGCAGCTTGATCGAGGCCGAGCAGTACTTC	CASSLIEAEQYF
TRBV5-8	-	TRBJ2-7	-	TGTGCCAGCAGCTTGCGGGACACGAACTACGAGCAGTACTTC	CASSLRDTNYEQYF
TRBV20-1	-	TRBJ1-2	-	TGCAGTGCTAGTCTGGGACTGAACTATGGCTACACCTTC	CSASLGLNYGYTF
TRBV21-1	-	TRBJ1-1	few	TGTGCCAGCAGCTCCAAAGGACAGAACACTGAAGCTTTCTTT	CASSSKGQNTEAFF
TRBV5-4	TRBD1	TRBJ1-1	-	TGTGCCAGCAGCTTGGTTGGGGGGACAGGGCTGATGAACACTGAAGCTTTCTTT	CASSLVGGTGLMNTEAFF
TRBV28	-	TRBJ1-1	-	TGTGCCAGCAGTTTAATTACAGGGCCGGCTTTCTTT	CASSLITGPAFF
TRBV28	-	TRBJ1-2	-	TGTGCCAGCAGTGGTACAGGGAAAGCTAACTATGGCTACACCTTC	CASSGTGKANYGYTF
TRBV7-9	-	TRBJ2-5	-	TGTGCCGGCGGTCAGGGCCCTTCAATCGTGGGAGAGACCCAGTACTTC	CAGGQGPSIVGETQYF
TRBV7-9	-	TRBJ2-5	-	TGTGCCAGCAGCTCCAGAGAAGAGGGAGAGACCCAGTACTTC	CASSSREEGETQYF
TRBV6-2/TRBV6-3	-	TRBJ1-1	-	TGTGCCAGCAGCCCCAGCGGGGATACTGAAGCTTTCTTT	CASSPSGDTEAFF
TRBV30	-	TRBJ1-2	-	TGTGCCTGGAGTCCCCTTCGCTCGACAGGAAAAGGGGCCCGCTATGGCTACACCTTC	CAWSPLRSTGKGARYGYTF
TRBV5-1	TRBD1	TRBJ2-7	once	TGCGCCAGCAGCTTCGACAGGGTAACCTACGAGCAGTACTTC	CASSFDRVTYEQYF
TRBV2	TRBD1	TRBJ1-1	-	TGTGCCAGCCGGGGACAGCCTGGCACTGAAGCTTTCTTT	CASRGQPGTEAFF
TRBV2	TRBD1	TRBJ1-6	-	TGTGCCAGCAGGGGGACAGTCATCTCCTATAATTCACCCCTCCACTTT	CASRGTVISYNSPLHF
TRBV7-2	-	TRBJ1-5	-	TGTGCCAGCAGCTTGGGACTTGGCGGTCAGCCCCAGCATTTT	CASSLGLGGQPQHF
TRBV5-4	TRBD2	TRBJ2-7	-	TGTGCCAGCAGCTCCGGACTAGCGGGGGGGCTGGGAGTCGAGCAGTACTTC	CASSSGLAGGLGVEQYF
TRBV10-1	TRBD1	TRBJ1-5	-	TGCGCCAGCAGTGAGTCCCGAGGGGGCGTCGGTCAGCCCCAGCATTTT	CASSESRGGVGQPQHF
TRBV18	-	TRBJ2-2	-	TGTGCCAGCTCACATCTGAGCGGGGAGCTGTTTTTT	CASSHLSGELFF
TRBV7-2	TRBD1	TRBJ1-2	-	TGTGCCAGCAGCAAACAGGGGGCCTATGGCTACACCTTC	CASSKQGAYGYTF
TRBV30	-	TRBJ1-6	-	TGTGCCTGGAGTTGGGCAGCCTCACCCCTCCACTTT	CAWSWAASPLHF
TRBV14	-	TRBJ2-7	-	TGTGCCAGCAGCCCAGACCACCTTGGGAGCGAGCAGTACTTC	CASSPDHLGSEQYF
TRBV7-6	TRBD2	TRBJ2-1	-	TGTGCCAGCAGCTACGGCGGGGGACGCGCCGGGAATGAGCAGTTCTTC	CASSYGGGRAGNEQFF
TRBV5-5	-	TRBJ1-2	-	TGTGCCAGCAGCTGGAGGACAGATGGCTACACCTTC	CASSWRTDGYTF
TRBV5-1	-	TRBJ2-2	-	TGCGCCAGCAGCTTGGTAGCAGCGGGCACCGGGGAGCTGTTTTTT	CASSLVAAGTGELFF
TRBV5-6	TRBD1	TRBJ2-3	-	TGTGCCAGCGGAGGACAGGGGGCTTGGGAAGATACGCAGTATTTT	CASGGQGAWEDTQYF
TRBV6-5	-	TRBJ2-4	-	TGTGCCAGCAGTTCATCGGGACAACCTCGGCGGTACTTC	CASSSSGQPRRYF
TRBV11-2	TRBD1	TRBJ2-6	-	TGTGCCAGCAGCTTAGATCCCGCCAGGGGGCTGTACTCTGGGGCCAACGTCCTGACTTTC	CASSLDPARGLYSGANVLTF
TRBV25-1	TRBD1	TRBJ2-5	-	TGTGCCAGCAGTGAAGTAAAGGGGGCGGGCCAAGAGACCCAGTACTTC	CASSEVKGAGQETQYF
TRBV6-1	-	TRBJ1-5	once	TGTGCCAGCAGTGAGGCAGGTCAGCCCCAGCATTTT	CASSEAGQPQHF
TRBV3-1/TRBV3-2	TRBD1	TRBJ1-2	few	TGTGCCAGCAGCCAAGATGAGGCCGCCAGGGGGCCATATGGCTACACCTTC	CASSQDEAARGPYGYTF
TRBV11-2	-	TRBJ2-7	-	TGTGCCAGCAGCAAACCACAGGGAGAGGGCTCCTACGAGCAGTACTTC	CASSKPQGEGSYEQYF
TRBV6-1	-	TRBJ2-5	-	TGTGCCAGCAGTGAGGGCAGTTACGAGACCCAGTACTTC	CASSEGSYETQYF
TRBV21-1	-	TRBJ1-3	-	TGTGCCAGCAGTGAAAGACAGGGGTACACTGGAAACACCATATATTTT	CASSERQGYTGNTIYF
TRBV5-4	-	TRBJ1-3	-	TGTGCCAGCAGCTTGGGGACTCTGTCGGGAAACACCATATATTTT	CASSLGTLSGNTIYF
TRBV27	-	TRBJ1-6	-	TGTGCCAGCAGTTTAAGGACAGCCGATAATTCACCCCTCCACTTT	CASSLRTADNSPLHF
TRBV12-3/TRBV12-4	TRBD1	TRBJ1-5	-	TGTGCCAGCAGCAGACAGGGAAATCAGCCCCAGCATTTT	CASSRQGNQPQHF
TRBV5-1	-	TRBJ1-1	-	TGCGCCAGCAGCTTTCGAGCGAACACTGAAGCTTTCTTT	CASSFRANTEAFF
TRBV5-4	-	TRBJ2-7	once	TGTGCCAGCAGCTCCCTCTACGAGCAGTACTTC	CASSSLYEQYF
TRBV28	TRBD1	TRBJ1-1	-	TGTGCCAGCAGTTTCGTCAGGACAGGAGGCACTGAAGCTTTCTTT	CASSFVRTGGTEAFF
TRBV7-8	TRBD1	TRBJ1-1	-	TGTGCCAGCAGCTTTGGGACAGCGAACACTGAAGCTTTCTTT	CASSFGTANTEAFF
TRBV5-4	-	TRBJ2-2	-	TGTGCCAGCAGCTTGACTAGATTGAACACCGGGGAGCTGTTTTTT	CASSLTRLNTGELFF
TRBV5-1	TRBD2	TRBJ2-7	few	TGCGCCAGCAGCTTGGTTGAGGTAGCGGGACTCGTCGAGCAGTACTTC	CASSLVEVAGLVEQYF
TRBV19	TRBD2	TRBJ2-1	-	TGTGCCAGTAGTATAGAATCGTACGGGACTAGCGGTGACAATGAGCAGTTCTTC	CASSIESYGTSGDNEQFF
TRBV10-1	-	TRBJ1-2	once	TGCGCCAGCAGTGAGAGTAGACGGGGGACCTATGGCTACACCTTC	CASSESRRGTYGYTF
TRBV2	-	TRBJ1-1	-	TGTGCCAGCAGTACGAGAAGCGGGCCCCGTCCCACTGAAGCTTTCTTT	CASSTRSGPRPTEAFF
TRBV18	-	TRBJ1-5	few	TGTGCCAGCTCACAGGACAGTCATCAGCCCCAGCATTTT	CASSQDSHQPQHF
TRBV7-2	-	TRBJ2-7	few	TGTGCCAGCAGCTTAGAGCATTCCTCCTACGAGCAGTACTTC	CASSLEHSSYEQYF
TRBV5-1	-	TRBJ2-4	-	TGCGCCAGCAGCTTGGACGGGGTCACGGGAAACATTCAGTACTTC	CASSLDGVTGNIQYF
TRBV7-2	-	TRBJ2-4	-	TGTGCCAGCAGCTTAAGCGGTGCGGGCGCCAAAAACATTCAGTACTTC	CASSLSGAGAKNIQYF
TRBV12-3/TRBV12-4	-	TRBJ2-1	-	TGTGCCAGCAGTCCAAACCGACTCAATGAGCAGTTCTTC	CASSPNRLNEQFF